This T cell receptor beta chain comes out of a study of blood T cell repertoires in COVID-19. For the study at large: Material from acute and convalescent COVID-19 was sourced from the United States, Italy and Spain. PBMCs, B-cell-depleted T cells, or T cells were the source of the cDNA or gDNA that made up the material.

The authors' processing: Reference gene primer amplification gave nucleated cell count estimates. Profiled with immunoSEQ multiplex PCR; TCRdb holds only in-frame clones, not every one. V and J calls and clone size come straight from that table; D and trimming were deduced from the DNA. The sample lists 60,000 to 65,000 clones; just under 90% were seen once. This CDR3 region has 11 residues. Trimming pared 6 bases from V and 9 bases from J, leaving 12 bases between. The V gene's germline CDR1 is SQVTM and CDR2 ANQGSEA. The specimen sequenced was peripheral blood. This receptor was identified in a human donor with active COVID-19. The donor label of this sample is uncertain. The rearrangement links TRBV29-1 to TRBJ2-1; D is perhaps TRBD2 (6 bases). CDR3 sequence (DNA): TGCAGCGTCCACGACGGGGGTGAGCAGTTCTTC. Protein sequence: CSVHDGGEQFF.